What follows are 30 T cell receptor beta chains derived from one specimen sequenced in a study of blood T cells in healthy people across ages. A second about 6 to 11 cycle PCR used barcoded and J-beta primers. TCRdb used MiXCR to reprocess the 5' RACE reads, holding one entry per CDR3 protein. Here the sample spans 980,000 or so distinct CDR3 sequences, 45% to 50% being singletons. Material for sequencing was blood. The receptors come from a man aged 25 to 40 in good health.

This clonotype was counted a few times. The chain combines TRBV29-1 with TRBJ1-2; D gene uncertain. V lost 4 bases, J lost 1 base, and 10 bases lay in between. The CDR3 length is 13 residues. Germline V gene data show CDR1 as SQVTM and CDR2 as ANQGSEA. The CDR3 nucleotides read TGCAGCGTTGTGGACGGCCTTAACTATGGCTACACCTTC. Translated, it gives CSVVDGLNYGYTF.

J is TRBJ1-5 and V is TRBV27, with a tentative D call TRBD1 (6 bases). The CDR3 is 14 residues long. The V gene's germline CDR1 is MNHEY and CDR2 SMNVEV (reference sequence). V dropped 7 bases and J dropped 6 bases, with 16 bases sitting between them. CDR3 sequence (DNA): TGTGCCAGCACCTCCTTAGGGGGGGGTCAGCCCCAGCATTTT. It encodes CASTSLGGGQPQHF.

The chain joins TRBV7-9 to TRBJ2-5; D call uncertain. This CDR3 comprises 15 residues. The germline V and J ends were trimmed by 1 base and 3 bases, with 12 bases remaining between them. Germline V gene sequence: CDR1 SEHNR, CDR2 FQNEAQ (reference sequence). The CDR3 spells CASSLGRIFEETQYF. The DNA for the CDR3 is TGTGCCAGCAGCTTAGGCAGGATTTTTGAAGAGACCCAGTACTTC. Full variable domain (remainder filled in from reference TRBV7-9 and TRBJ2-5): DTGVSQNPRHKITKRGQNVTFRCDPISEHNRLYWYRQTLGQGPEFLTYFQNEAQLEKSRLLSDRFSAERPKGSFSTLEIQRTEQGDSAMYLCASSLGRIFEETQYFGPGTRLLVL.

The rearrangement links TRBV5-1 to TRBJ2-1; a weak D match, TRBD2 (6 bases). The CDR3 contains 14 residues. The V and J ends lost 7 bases and 7 bases respectively, with 18 bases between them. Germline V gives CDR1 SGHRS, CDR2 YFSETQ. DNA of the CDR3: TGCGCCAGCCAGTCATTGGCGGGAAAAAATGAGCAGTTCTTC. Protein product: CASQSLAGKNEQFF.

This clonotype has a handful of counts. CDR3 sequence: CASSSQSSGANVLTF. In DNA form, the CDR3 reads TGTGCCAGCAGTTCCCAAAGCTCTGGGGCCAACGTCCTGACTTTC. The rearrangement links TRBV27 to TRBJ2-6, with D uncertain. With 4 bases removed from V and 0 bases from J, the gap between germline ends came to 7 bases. Germline V gene data show CDR1 as MNHEY and CDR2 as SMNVEV (reference sequence). The CDR3 covers 15 residues.

The rearrangement links TRBV4-2 to TRBJ2-1; 10 bases agree with TRBD2. CDR3 length equals 17 residues. V lost 2 bases and J lost 2; bases outside the gene matches: 6. From germline, CDR1 is LGHNA and CDR2 YNFKEQ. CDR3 DNA: TGTGCCAGCAGCCAAAACCCTAGCGGGGGCGCCTACAATGAGCAGTTCTTC. Amino acid sequence: CASSQNPSGGAYNEQFF.

This clonotype was detected once. The chain uses TRBV28 and TRBJ2-1; the match to TRBD2 covers 8 bases. This CDR3 spans 16 amino acids. CDR1 and CDR2 from the germline V gene are MDHEN and SYDVKM. V shed 5 bases, J shed 5 bases, and the junction held 11 bases outside the gene matches. This CDR3 is CASSDPAGASDNEQFF. In DNA, the CDR3 is TGTGCCAGCAGTGACCCAGCGGGGGCATCCGACAATGAGCAGTTCTTC.

This chain connects TRBV6-1 to TRBJ2-6; 9 nucleotides agree with TRBD1. Germline V gives CDR1 MNHNS, CDR2 SASEGT. The CDR3 is 16 amino acids. V trimming: 2 bases; J trimming: 2 bases; junction bases outside the gene matches: 1. The CDR3 DNA sequence: TGTGCCAGCAGTGAAACAGGGGGCACTGGGGCCAACGTCCTGACTTTC. It is translated as CASSETGGTGANVLTF.

V usage is TRBV4-3 and J usage is TRBJ1-6; D not certain. Germline CDR1 is LGHNA and CDR2 is YSLEER. The CDR3 is made up of 15 amino acids. V was pared by 0 bases and J by 9 bases, with 12 bases between. The CDR3 DNA follows: TGCGCCAGCAGCCAAGAGGGCTTAGTAGGTTCACCCCTCCACTTT. This encodes CASSQEGLVGSPLHF.

This clonotype was detected a few times. The chain recombines TRBV5-1 with TRBJ2-1, with D possibly matching TRBD2 (6 bases). Germline CDR1 reads SGHRS; CDR2 reads YFSETQ. The CDR3 has 14 residues. V dropped 4 bases and J dropped 3 bases, with 11 bases sitting between them. CDR3 sequence: CASSRDSVYNEQFF. CDR3 sequence (DNA): TGCGCCAGCAGCCGGGACTCCGTCTACAATGAGCAGTTCTTC.

Points on this clonotype: Compared with germline, one end of the junction differs, possibly owing to a read error. The chain uses TRBV4-3 and TRBJ2-7; no definite D call. Germline V CDR1 and CDR2: LGHNA, YSLEER. CDR3 length: 13 residues. Written as DNA, the CDR3 is TGCACCAGCAGCCAAGGCTACAACTACGAGCAGTACTTC. Translation: CTSSQGYNYEQYF.

This clonotype has a handful of counts. The chain has TRBV18 and TRBJ2-7, with 9 nucleotides matching TRBD1. Germline assignment: CDR1 KGHSH and CDR2 LQKENI. CDR3 length: 15 amino acids. V was clipped by 5 bases and J by 3 bases; unmatched bases: 8. This chain's CDR3 is CASSTGQGGVYEQYF. In DNA form, the CDR3 reads TGTGCCAGCTCAACGGGACAGGGAGGGGTCTACGAGCAGTACTTC.

This clonotype was seen a single time. This chain joins TRBV7-2 and TRBJ2-1; 8 positions agree with TRBD2. Per germline, CDR1 SGHTA and CDR2 FQGNSA. With V trimmed by 3 bases and J by 3 bases, 19 bases remained unmatched. The CDR3 loop spans 20 amino acids. For the CDR3, the DNA is TGTGCCAGCAGCTTGATTTTAGCGGGGCGCCAATCCTTCTACTACAATGAGCAGTTCTTC. Translated: CASSLILAGRQSFYYNEQFF.

V and J are TRBV7-2 and TRBJ2-4, with 10 bases matching TRBD2. TRBJ2-7 explains the end of the DNA better; the J call may be wrong. CDR1 SGHTA and CDR2 FQGNSA come from the germline V gene. The CDR3 loop spans 15 amino acids. The CDR3 DNA is TGTGCCAGCAGCTTCCTAGCGGGGGACCCCTACGAGCAGTACTTC. This sequence encodes CASSFLAGDPYEQYF.

The rearrangement uses TRBV6-2 or TRBV6-3 and TRBJ2-5; unclear D gene. Trimming left V 2 bases short and J 3 bases short, with 13 bases between. The CDR3 totals 15 residues. Per the germline V gene, CDR1 is MNHEY and CDR2 is SVGEGT. DNA for the CDR3: TGTGCCAGCAGTTACCCGGACCTAACTGAAGAGACCCAGTACTTC. Translation gives CASSYPDLTEETQYF.

The chain has TRBV20-1 and TRBJ1-2; TRBD1 matches at 8 bases. Trimming took 6 bases from V and 12 from J; bases not matched to a gene: 12. CDR1 is DFQATT and CDR2 is SNEGSKA in the germline V gene (reference sequence). The CDR3 sequence is 12 residues long. CDR3 nucleotide sequence: TGCAGTGCCTCTGACAGGGGATTGGGCCACACCTTC. The encoded protein is CSASDRGLGHTF.

This clonotype occurred a few times. The rearrangement uses TRBV28 and TRBJ2-7, with 9 bases matching TRBD1. CDR1 is MDHEN, CDR2 SYDVKM, per germline. J was trimmed by 3 bases and V by 5 bases; bases with no gene match: 5. The CDR3 totals 14 residues. The CDR3: CASSVTGGGYEQYF. The DNA for the CDR3 is TGTGCCAGCAGTGTAACAGGGGGCGGCTACGAGCAGTACTTC.

Concerning this clonotype itself: A clone one base away is much larger, so this may be a read error. The chain links TRBV20-1 to TRBJ1-6, with no clear D. The CDR3 spans 14 residues. Germline-derived CDR1 and CDR2 are DFQATT and SNEGSKA (reference sequence). CDR3 protein: CSARDPPLNSPHHF. Written as DNA, the CDR3 is TGCAGTGCTAGAGATCCGCCCCTGAATTCACCCCACCACTTT.

This clonotype turned up a few times. V and J are TRBV12-3 or TRBV12-4 and TRBJ2-7; D is unresolved. The ends were cut back, 0 bases at V and 5 bases at J, with 8 bases in the middle. There are 13 residues in the CDR3. Written as DNA, the CDR3 is TGTGCCAGCAGTTTAGCGCTGGGCCACGAGCAGTACTTC. Translating gives CASSLALGHEQYF.

The genes are TRBV4-1 and TRBJ1-2; D remains unclear. CDR3 size: 13 residues. The V end was cut by 0 bases, the J end by 6 bases, with 8 bases between. The germline V gene encodes CDR1 MGHRA and CDR2 YSYEKL. CDR3 bases: TGCGCCAGCAGCCAAGAGCCCCTAGATGGCTACACCTTC. Its protein product is CASSQEPLDGYTF.

This clonotype was recorded only once. V usage is TRBV6-2 or TRBV6-3 and J usage is TRBJ2-1; TRBD1 matches at 9 bases. Germline lookup yields CDR1 MNHEY and CDR2 SVGEGT. Trimming cost V 6 bases and J 5 bases; bases outside gene matches: 8. This CDR3 spans 15 amino acids. CDR3 in amino acids: CASRRYGTGNNEQFF. DNA for the CDR3: TGTGCCAGCAGAAGATACGGGACAGGGAACAATGAGCAGTTCTTC.

The V call is TRBV6-2 or TRBV6-3, the J call TRBJ1-1, with no clear D. The germline gives CDR1 MNHEY, CDR2 SVGEGT. This CDR3 region has 14 residues. Trimming stripped 6 bases from V and 1 base from J, with 12 bases between. CDR3 in DNA: TGTGCCAGCAGGGCAATCCAGGAGAACACTGAAGCTTTCTTT. Amino acids: CASRAIQENTEAFF.

The J gene is TRBJ2-7, the V gene TRBV10-3; D unclear. Germline assignment: CDR1 ENHRY and CDR2 SYGVKD. The CDR3 sequence is 13 residues long. Trimming took 3 bases from V and 2 from J, leaving 8 bases between them. The CDR3 DNA is TGTGCCATCAGTGACGAAGATCCCTACGAGCAGTACTTC. The encoded protein is CAISDEDPYEQYF.

This clonotype was found many times. This chain uses TRBV13 with TRBJ2-3; no reliable D call. The CDR3 contains 12 residues. V dropped 4 bases and J dropped 5 bases, with 7 bases sitting between them. Germline V CDR1 and CDR2: PRHDT, FYEKMQ (reference sequence). The CDR3 nucleotides are TGTGCCAGCAGCTCGTTAGGAGATACGCAGTATTTT. It translates to CASSSLGDTQYF.

V is TRBV20-1 and J is TRBJ2-1; D is tentatively TRBD1 or TRBD2 (6 bases each). The V end was cut by 4 bases, the J end by 7 bases, with 17 bases between. Germline CDR1 reads DFQATT; CDR2 reads SNEGSKA (reference sequence). The CDR3 contains 14 residues. The CDR3 loop is CSAKGGSLVNEQFF. The CDR3 DNA reads as TGCAGTGCTAAAGGGGGGTCCCTCGTAAATGAGCAGTTCTTC.

The chain links TRBV19 to TRBJ2-2; no clear D. The CDR3 totals 13 residues. The germline V and J ends were trimmed by 6 bases and 8 bases, with 13 bases remaining between them. Germline V gives CDR1 LNHDA, CDR2 SQIVND (reference sequence). The CDR3 loop reads CASSPTARGELFF. In DNA form, the CDR3 reads TGTGCCAGTAGCCCCACAGCGAGAGGGGAGCTGTTTTTT.

Only one count was recorded for this clonotype. V gene TRBV3-1 combines with J gene TRBJ2-7, with D unresolved. Trimming removed 0 bases from V and 3 bases from J, with 15 bases in between. The CDR3 loop spans 16 amino acids. Germline V gene lookup returns CDR1 LGHDT and CDR2 YNNKEL (reference sequence). CDR3 nucleotide sequence: TGTGCCAGCAGCCAAGAGGGCAGGTCTATTTACTACGAGCAGTACTTC. Translated: CASSQEGRSIYYEQYF.

This clonotype was found a few times. V and J are TRBV6-5 and TRBJ2-3; 8 bases fit TRBD2. Germline trimming cut 0 bases from V and 6 bases from J; bases unmatched to any gene: 8. This CDR3 has 16 amino acids. Germline values: CDR1 MNHEY, CDR2 SVGAGI. The CDR3 reads CASSYSGSGGADTQYF. The CDR3 DNA follows: TGTGCCAGCAGTTACTCGGGGAGCGGGGGTGCTGATACGCAGTATTTT.

In regard to this clonotype: A read error may account for a junction end that differs from germline. The J gene is TRBJ2-7, the V gene TRBV6-1, with D perhaps matching TRBD1 (6 bases). The CDR3 has 17 residues. CDR1 MNHNS and CDR2 SASEGT come from the germline V gene. The CDR3 region has the DNA TGTGCCAGCAGTGAATTAGCGTCTGGGACATCCTCCTCCGAGCAGTACTTC. This translates into CASSELASGTSSSEQYF.

The V gene is TRBV7-3, the J gene TRBJ2-1; TRBD2 matches 7 bases. V lost 5 bases to trimming and J lost 4 bases; unmatched junction nucleotides: 5. Germline V gene data show CDR1 as SGHTA and CDR2 as FQGTGA. This CDR3 region has 14 residues. CDR3 nucleotides: TGTGCCAGCAGCCCAATGGGGGGGTACAATGAGCAGTTCTTC. This sequence encodes CASSPMGGYNEQFF.